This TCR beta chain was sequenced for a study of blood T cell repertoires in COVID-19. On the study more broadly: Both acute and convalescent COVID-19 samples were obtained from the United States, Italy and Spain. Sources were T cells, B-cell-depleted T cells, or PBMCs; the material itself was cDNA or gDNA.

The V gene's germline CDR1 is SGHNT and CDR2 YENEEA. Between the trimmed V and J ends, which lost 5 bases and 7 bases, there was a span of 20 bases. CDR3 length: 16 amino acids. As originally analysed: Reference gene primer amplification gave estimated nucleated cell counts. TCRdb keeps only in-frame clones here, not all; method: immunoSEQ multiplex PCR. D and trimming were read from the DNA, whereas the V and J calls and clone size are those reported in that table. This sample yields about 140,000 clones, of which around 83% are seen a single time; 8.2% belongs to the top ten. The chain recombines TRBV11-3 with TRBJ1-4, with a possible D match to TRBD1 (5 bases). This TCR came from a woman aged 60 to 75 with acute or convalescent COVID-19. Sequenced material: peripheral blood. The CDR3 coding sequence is TGTGCCAGCAGCGGCACCCTTTGGGGGGGTTCTGAAAAACTGTTTTTT. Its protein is CASSGTLWGGSEKLFF.